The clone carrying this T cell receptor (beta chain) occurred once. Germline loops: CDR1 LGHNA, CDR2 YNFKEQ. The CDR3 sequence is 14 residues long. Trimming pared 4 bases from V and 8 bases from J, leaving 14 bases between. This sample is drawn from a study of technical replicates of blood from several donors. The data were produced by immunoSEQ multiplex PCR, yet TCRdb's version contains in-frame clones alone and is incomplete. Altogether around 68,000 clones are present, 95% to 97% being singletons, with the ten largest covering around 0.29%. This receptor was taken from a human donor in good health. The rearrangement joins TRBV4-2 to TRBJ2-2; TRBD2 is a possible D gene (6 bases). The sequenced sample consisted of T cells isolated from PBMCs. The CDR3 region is CASSLDYRRGELFF. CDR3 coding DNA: TGTGCCAGCAGCCTGGACTACCGTAGGGGGGAGCTGTTTTTT.